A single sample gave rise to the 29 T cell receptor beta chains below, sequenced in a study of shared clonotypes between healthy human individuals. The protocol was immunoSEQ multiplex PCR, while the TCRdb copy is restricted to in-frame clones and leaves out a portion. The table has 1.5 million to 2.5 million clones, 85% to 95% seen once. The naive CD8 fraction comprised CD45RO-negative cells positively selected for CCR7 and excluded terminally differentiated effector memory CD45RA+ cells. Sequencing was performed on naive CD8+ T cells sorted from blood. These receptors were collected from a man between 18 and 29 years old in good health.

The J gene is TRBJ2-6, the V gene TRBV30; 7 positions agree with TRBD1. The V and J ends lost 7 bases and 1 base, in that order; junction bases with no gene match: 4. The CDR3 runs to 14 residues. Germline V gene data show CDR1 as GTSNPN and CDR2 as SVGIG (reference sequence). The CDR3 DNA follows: TGTGCCTTCTCACAGGGGTCTGGGGCCAACGTCCTGACTTTC. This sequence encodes CAFSQGSGANVLTF.

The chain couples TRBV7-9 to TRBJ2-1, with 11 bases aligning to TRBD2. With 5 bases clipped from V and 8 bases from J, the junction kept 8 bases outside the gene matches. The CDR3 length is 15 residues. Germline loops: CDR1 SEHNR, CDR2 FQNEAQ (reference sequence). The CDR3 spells CASSRIAGGLYEQFF. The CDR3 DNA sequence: TGTGCCAGCAGCCGTATAGCGGGAGGGTTGTATGAGCAGTTCTTC.

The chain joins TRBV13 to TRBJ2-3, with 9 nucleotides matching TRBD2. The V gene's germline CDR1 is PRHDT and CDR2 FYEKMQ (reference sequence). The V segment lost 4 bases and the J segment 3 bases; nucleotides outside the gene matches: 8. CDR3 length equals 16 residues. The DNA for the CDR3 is TGTGCCAGCAGCTCCTCACTAGCGGGTGAGACAGATACGCAGTATTTT. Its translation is CASSSSLAGETDTQYF.

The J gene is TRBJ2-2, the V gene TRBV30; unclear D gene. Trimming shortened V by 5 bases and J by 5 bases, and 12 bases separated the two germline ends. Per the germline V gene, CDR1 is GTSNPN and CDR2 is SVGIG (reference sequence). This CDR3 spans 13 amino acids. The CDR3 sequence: CAWSRVGTGELFF. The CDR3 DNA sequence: TGTGCCTGGTCCCGGGTCGGGACCGGGGAGCTGTTTTTT. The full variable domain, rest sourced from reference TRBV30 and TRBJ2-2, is SQTIHQWPATLVQPVGSPLSLECTVEGTSNPNLYWYRQAAGRGLQLLFYSVGIGQISSEVPQNLSASRPQDRQFILSSKKLLLSDSGFYLCAWSRVGTGELFFGEGSRLTVL.

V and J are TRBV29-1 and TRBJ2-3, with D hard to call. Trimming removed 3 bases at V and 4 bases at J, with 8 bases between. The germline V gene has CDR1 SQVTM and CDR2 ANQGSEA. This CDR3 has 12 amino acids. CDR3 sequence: CSVESVSDTQYF. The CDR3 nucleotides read TGCAGCGTTGAGTCAGTCTCAGATACGCAGTATTTT.

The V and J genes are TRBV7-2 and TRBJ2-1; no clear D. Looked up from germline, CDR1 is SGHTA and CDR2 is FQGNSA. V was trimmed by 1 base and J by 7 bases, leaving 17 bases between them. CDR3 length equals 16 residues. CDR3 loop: CASSLGVSLIENEQFF. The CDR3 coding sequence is TGTGCCAGCAGCTTAGGCGTCAGCCTTATCGAAAATGAGCAGTTCTTC.

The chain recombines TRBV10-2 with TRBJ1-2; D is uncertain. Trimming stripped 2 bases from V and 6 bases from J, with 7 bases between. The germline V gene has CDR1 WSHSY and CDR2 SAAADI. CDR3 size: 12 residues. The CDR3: CASSEVENGYTF. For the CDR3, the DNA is TGCGCCAGCAGTGAGGTAGAAAATGGCTACACCTTC.

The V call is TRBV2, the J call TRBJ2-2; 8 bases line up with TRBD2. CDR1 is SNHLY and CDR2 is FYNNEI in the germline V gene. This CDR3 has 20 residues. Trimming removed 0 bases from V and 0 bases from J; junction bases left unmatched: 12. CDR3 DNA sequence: TGTGCCAGCAGTGAAGCTGGGGGGTTTAGCGGGATTCCGAACACCGGGGAGCTGTTTTTT. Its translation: CASSEAGGFSGIPNTGELFF.

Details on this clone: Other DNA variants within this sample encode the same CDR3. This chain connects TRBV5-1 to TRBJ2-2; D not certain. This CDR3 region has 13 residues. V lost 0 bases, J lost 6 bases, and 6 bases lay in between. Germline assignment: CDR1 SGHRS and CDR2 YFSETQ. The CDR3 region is CASSLAGPGELFF. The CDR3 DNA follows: TGCGCCAGCAGCTTGGCAGGTCCCGGGGAGCTGTTTTTT.

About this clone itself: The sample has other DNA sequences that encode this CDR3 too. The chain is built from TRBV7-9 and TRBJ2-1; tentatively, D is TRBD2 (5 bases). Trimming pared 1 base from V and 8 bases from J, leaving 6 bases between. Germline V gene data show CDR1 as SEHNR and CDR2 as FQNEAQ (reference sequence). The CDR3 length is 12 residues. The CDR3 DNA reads TGTGCCAGCAGCTTAGGAGCGGATGAGCAGTTCTTC. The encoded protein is CASSLGADEQFF.

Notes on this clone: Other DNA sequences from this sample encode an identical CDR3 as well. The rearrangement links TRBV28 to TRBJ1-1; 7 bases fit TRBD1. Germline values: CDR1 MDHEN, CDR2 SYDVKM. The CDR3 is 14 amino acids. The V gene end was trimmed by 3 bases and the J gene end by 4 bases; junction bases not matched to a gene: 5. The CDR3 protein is CASSLTGIGTEAFF. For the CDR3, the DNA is TGTGCCAGCAGTTTGACAGGGATAGGCACTGAAGCTTTCTTT.

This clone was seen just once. CDR3 region: CASRENKVFNYNSPLHF. The CDR3 coding sequence is TGTGCCAGCAGGGAAAACAAGGTTTTTAATTATAATTCACCCCTCCACTTT. The chain has TRBV6-4 and TRBJ1-6; D is unclear. Deletions cut 6 bases from V and 4 bases from J, with 19 bases between. The CDR3 totals 17 residues. CDR1 MRHNA and CDR2 SNTAGT come from the germline V gene.

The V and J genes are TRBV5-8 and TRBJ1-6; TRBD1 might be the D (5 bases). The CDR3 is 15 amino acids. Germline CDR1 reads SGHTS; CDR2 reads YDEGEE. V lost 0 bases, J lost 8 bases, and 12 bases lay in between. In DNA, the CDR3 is TGTGCCAGCAGCTTGGATGGGACGGACCATTCACCCCTCCACTTT. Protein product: CASSLDGTDHSPLHF. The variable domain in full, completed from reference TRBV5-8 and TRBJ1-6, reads EAGVTQSPTHLIKTRGQQATLRCSPISGHTSVYWYQQALGLGLQFLLWYDEGEERNRGNFPPRFSGRQFPNYSSELNVNALELEDSALYLCASSLDGTDHSPLHFGNGTRLTVT.

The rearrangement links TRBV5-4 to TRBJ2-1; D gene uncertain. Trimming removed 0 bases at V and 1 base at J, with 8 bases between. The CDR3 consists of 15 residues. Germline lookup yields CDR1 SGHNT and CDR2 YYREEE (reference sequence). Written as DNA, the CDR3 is TGTGCCAGCAGCTTGGGGTACCCATCCTACAATGAGCAGTTCTTC. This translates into CASSLGYPSYNEQFF.

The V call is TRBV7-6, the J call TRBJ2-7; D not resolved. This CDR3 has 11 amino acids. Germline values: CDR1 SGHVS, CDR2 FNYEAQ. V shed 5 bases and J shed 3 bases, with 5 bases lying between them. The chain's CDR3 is CASSEHYEQYF. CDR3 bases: TGTGCCAGCAGCGAGCACTACGAGCAGTACTTC.

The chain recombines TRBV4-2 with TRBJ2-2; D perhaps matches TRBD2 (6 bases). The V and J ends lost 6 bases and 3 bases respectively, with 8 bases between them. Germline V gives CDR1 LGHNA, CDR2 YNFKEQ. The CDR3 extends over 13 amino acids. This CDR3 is CASRWGDTGELFF. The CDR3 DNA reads TGTGCCAGCAGGTGGGGGGACACCGGGGAGCTGTTTTTT.

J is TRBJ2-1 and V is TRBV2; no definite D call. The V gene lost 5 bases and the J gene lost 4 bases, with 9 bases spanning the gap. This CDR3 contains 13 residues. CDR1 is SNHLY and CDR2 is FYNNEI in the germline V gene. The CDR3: CASSFSGYNEQFF. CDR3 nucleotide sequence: TGTGCCAGCAGTTTTTCCGGTTACAATGAGCAGTTCTTC.

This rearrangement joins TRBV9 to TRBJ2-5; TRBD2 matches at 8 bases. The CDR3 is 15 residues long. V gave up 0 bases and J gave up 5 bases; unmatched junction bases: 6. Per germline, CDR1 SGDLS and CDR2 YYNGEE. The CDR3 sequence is CASSVDPGLVETQYF. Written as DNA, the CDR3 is TGTGCCAGCAGCGTAGACCCGGGACTAGTGGAGACCCAGTACTTC. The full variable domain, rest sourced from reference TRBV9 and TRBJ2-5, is DSGVTQTPKHLITATGQRVTLRCSPRSGDLSVYWYQQSLDQGLQFLIQYYNGEERAKGNILERFSAQQFPDLHSELNLSSLELGDSALYFCASSVDPGLVETQYFGPGTRLLVL.

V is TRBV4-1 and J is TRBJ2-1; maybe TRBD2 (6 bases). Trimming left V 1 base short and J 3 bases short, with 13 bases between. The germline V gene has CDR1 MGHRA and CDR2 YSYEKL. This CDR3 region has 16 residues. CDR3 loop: CASSQVWGDGYNEQFF. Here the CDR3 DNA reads TGCGCCAGCAGCCAAGTGTGGGGGGACGGCTACAATGAGCAGTTCTTC.

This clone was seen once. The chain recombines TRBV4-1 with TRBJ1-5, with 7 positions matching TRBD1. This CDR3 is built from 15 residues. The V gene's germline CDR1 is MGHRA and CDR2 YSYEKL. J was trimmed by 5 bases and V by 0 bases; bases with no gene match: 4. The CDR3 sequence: CASSQEDRVDQPQHF. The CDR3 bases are TGCGCCAGCAGCCAAGAAGACAGGGTGGATCAGCCCCAGCATTTT.

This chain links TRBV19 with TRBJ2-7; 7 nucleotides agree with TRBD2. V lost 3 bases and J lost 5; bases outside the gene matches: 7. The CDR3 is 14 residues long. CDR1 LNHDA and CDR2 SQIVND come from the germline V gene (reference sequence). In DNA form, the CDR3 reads TGTGCCAGTAGTATGGGGGGGATCGGCCACGAGCAGTACTTC. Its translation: CASSMGGIGHEQYF.

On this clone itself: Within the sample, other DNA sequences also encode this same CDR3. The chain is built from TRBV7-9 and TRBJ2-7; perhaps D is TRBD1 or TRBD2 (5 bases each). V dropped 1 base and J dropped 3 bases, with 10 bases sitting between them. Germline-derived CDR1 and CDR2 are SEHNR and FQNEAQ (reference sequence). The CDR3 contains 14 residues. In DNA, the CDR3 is TGTGCCAGCAGCTTAGACCCAGGGAGCTACGAGCAGTACTTC. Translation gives CASSLDPGSYEQYF.

CDR3 sequence (DNA): TGTGCCAGCAGCCCCTCGGACAGGGGGGTAACAGATACGCAGTATTTT. Translation gives CASSPSDRGVTDTQYF. The chain employs TRBV5-6 and TRBJ2-3, with 10 bases lining up with TRBD1. The V segment lost 4 bases and the J segment 3 bases; nucleotides outside the gene matches: 8. Germline CDR1 is SGHDT and CDR2 is YYEEEE. The CDR3 is made up of 16 amino acids.

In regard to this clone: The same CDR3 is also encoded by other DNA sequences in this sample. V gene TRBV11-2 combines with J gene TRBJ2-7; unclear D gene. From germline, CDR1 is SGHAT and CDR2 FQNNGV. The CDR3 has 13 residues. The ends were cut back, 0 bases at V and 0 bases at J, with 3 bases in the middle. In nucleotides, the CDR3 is TGTGCCAGCAGCTTAGACCCCTCCTACGAGCAGTACTTC. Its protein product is CASSLDPSYEQYF.

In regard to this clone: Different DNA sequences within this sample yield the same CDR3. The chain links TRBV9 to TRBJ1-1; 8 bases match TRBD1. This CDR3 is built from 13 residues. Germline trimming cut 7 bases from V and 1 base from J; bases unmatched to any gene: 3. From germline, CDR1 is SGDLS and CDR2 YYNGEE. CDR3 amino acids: CASRGTGNTEAFF. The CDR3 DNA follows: TGTGCCAGCCGCGGGACAGGGAACACTGAAGCTTTCTTT.

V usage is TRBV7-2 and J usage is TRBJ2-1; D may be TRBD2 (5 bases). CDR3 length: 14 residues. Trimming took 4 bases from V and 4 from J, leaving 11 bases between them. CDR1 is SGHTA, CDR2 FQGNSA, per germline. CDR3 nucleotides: TGTGCCAGCAGCTACCCGGACTGGTACAATGAGCAGTTCTTC. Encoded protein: CASSYPDWYNEQFF.

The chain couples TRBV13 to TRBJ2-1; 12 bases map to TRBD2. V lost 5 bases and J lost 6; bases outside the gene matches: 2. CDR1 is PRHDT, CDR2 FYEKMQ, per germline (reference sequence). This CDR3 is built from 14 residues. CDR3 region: CASSPSGGANEQFF. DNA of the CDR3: TGTGCCAGCAGCCCTAGCGGGGGGGCCAATGAGCAGTTCTTC.

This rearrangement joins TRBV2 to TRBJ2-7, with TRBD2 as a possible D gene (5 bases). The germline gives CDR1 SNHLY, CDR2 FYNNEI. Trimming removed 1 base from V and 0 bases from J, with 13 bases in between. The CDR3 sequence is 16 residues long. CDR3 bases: TGTGCCAGCAGTGAAGGGAGCGGCAGATTCTCCTACGAGCAGTACTTC. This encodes CASSEGSGRFSYEQYF.

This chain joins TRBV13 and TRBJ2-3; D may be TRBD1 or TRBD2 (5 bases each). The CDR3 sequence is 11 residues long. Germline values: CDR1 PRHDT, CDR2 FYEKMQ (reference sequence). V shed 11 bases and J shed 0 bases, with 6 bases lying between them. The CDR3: CAWGSTDTQYF. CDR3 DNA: TGTGCCTGGGGGAGCACAGATACGCAGTATTTT.